This is a list of T cell receptor beta chains from one sample in a study of T cell repertoires in ileal Crohn's disease. Clones were read by immunoSEQ multiplex PCR, and TCRdb kept only the in-frame ones, dropping some. Of about 1,100 clones in the sample, about nine tenths were seen once. The sequencing sample was made of CD4+ T cells sorted from the ileum. Source of these receptors: an adult with Crohn's disease. CDR3s include the opening cysteine and the closing phenylalanine or tryptophan. A D gene is named only where the DNA matches it firmly. Expanded clones get a size class; other rows say once, few or many, or leave the size out.

j_call d_call v_call clone_size cdr3_aa cdr3_nt
TRBJ1-2 - TRBV5-1 - CASSSIRQGDYGYTF TGCGCCAGCTCGTCTATCCGCCAAGGGGACTATGGCTACACCTTC
TRBJ2-7 - TRBV6-1 few CASSETRQQPSYEQYF TGTGCCAGCAGTGAAACCCGACAGCAGCCCTCCTACGAGCAGTACTTC
TRBJ1-1 - TRBV10-1 - CASSPTLANTEAFF TGCGCCAGCAGTCCGACACTCGCCAACACTGAAGCTTTCTTT
TRBJ2-7 TRBD1 TRBV4-2 - CASSQEVGDSAYEQYF TGTGCCAGCAGCCAAGAAGTGGGGGACAGTGCCTACGAGCAGTACTTC
TRBJ2-2 - TRBV19 - CASSTYSGELFF TGTGCCAGTAGTACCTACTCCGGGGAGCTGTTTTTT
TRBJ1-4 - TRBV6-6 - CASNNRATNEKLFF TGTGCCAGCAACAACAGGGCAACTAATGAAAAACTGTTTTTT
TRBJ2-7 TRBD2 TRBV27 large CASRPPSGTSSYEQYF TGTGCCAGCAGACCACCTAGCGGGACGAGCTCCTACGAGCAGTACTTC
TRBJ2-3 - TRBV5-6 - CASSLQGLNTDTQYF TGTGCCAGCAGCTTGCAGGGTTTGAACACAGATACGCAGTATTTT
TRBJ2-1 TRBD2 TRBV5-1 - CASSLGLAGPNEQFF TGCGCCAGCAGCTTGGGGCTAGCGGGGCCCAATGAGCAGTTCTTC
TRBJ2-7 TRBD2 TRBV7-3 - CASSQTSGYEQYF TGTGCCAGCAGCCAGACTAGCGGCTACGAGCAGTACTTC
TRBJ2-7 TRBD2 TRBV27 once CASSPTTSDPHEQYF TGTGCCAGCAGTCCCACGACTAGCGACCCCCACGAGCAGTACTTC
TRBJ2-1 TRBD1 TRBV10-2 - CASSESRGQGASEQFF TGCGCCAGCAGTGAGTCCAGGGGACAGGGGGCCAGTGAGCAGTTCTTC
TRBJ1-5 - TRBV6-4 - CASSAREVDQPQHF TGTGCCAGCAGCGCCAGGGAGGTGGATCAGCCCCAGCATTTT
TRBJ2-3 TRBD2 TRBV5-6 - CASSLGPGLAGSATQYF TGTGCCAGCAGCTTGGGGCCGGGACTAGCGGGATCAGCTACGCAGTATTTT
TRBJ2-3 TRBD1 TRBV11-2 - CASSDRGVRDTQYF TGTGCCAGCAGCGACAGGGGGGTGAGAGATACGCAGTATTTT
TRBJ1-4 TRBD1 TRBV5-4 - CASSPGTANEKLFF TGTGCCAGCAGTCCCGGGACAGCTAATGAAAAACTGTTTTTT
TRBJ2-7 TRBD1 TRBV28 few CASSSQGQGNEQYF TGTGCCAGCAGTTCCCAGGGACAGGGGAACGAGCAGTACTTC
TRBJ1-2 TRBD1 TRBV15 few CATKQQGWDYGYTF TGTGCCACCAAGCAACAGGGGTGGGACTATGGCTACACCTTC
TRBJ2-5 - TRBV9 - CASSVGLEETQYF TGTGCCAGCAGCGTAGGGCTCGAAGAGACCCAGTACTTC
TRBJ2-1 TRBD2 TRBV2 - CASSLPTSVGAFF TGTGCCAGCAGTCTACCTACTAGCGTTGGGGCCTTCTTC
TRBJ2-3 - TRBV5-4 once CASSLQGTDTQYF TGTGCCAGCAGCTTACAGGGTACAGATACGCAGTATTTT
TRBJ2-7 TRBD1 TRBV6-5 - CASSYRGGNYEQYF TGTGCCAGCAGTTACAGAGGGGGCAACTACGAGCAGTACTTC
TRBJ2-3 - TRBV27 - CASSVGQTVAEGPGDTQYF TGTGCCAGCAGTGTGGGACAGACCGTTGCGGAGGGCCCCGGAGATACGCAGTATTTT
TRBJ1-2 TRBD1 TRBV5-1 - CASSLALTGGRDGYTF TGCGCCAGCAGCTTGGCCCTGACAGGGGGCAGAGATGGCTACACCTTC
TRBJ2-1 TRBD2 TRBV6-5 - CASSPVEGLAVEQFF TGTGCCAGCAGCCCCGTCGAGGGACTAGCTGTTGAGCAGTTCTTC
TRBJ2-1 TRBD2 TRBV7-9 - CASSLRSGSLDNEQFF TGTGCCAGCAGCTTAAGGAGCGGGAGTTTAGATAATGAGCAGTTCTTC
TRBJ2-1 - TRBV14 once CASSQVVRGEQFF TGTGCCAGCAGCCAAGTCGTCCGCGGTGAGCAGTTCTTC
TRBJ2-7 - TRBV4-1 - CASSPAGGYEQYF TGCGCCAGCAGCCCAGCGGGTGGCTACGAGCAGTACTTC
TRBJ1-4 - TRBV10-3 - CATGGVGEKLFF TGTGCCACGGGCGGGGTGGGCGAAAAACTGTTTTTT
TRBJ1-4 TRBD1 TRBV16 few CASSRMGGQAGEKLFF TGTGCCAGCAGCCGTATGGGGGGACAGGCAGGCGAAAAACTGTTTTTT
TRBJ1-1 TRBD1 TRBV11-1 - CASSFAGQGANTEAFF TGTGCCAGCAGCTTTGCGGGACAGGGGGCCAACACTGAAGCTTTCTTT
TRBJ1-1 TRBD1 TRBV7-2 - CASSLGGTVNTEAFF TGTGCCAGCAGCTTAGGCGGGACAGTGAACACTGAAGCTTTCTTT
TRBJ1-2 TRBD1 TRBV5-6 - CASSLGDRPYGYTF TGTGCCAGCAGCTTGGGGGACAGGCCCTATGGCTACACCTTC
TRBJ2-7 - TRBV4-1 - CASSHESREQYF TGCGCCAGCAGCCACGAGTCGCGTGAGCAGTACTTC
TRBJ2-7 TRBD2 TRBV28 - CASSTWTSGSDEQYF TGTGCCAGCAGCACATGGACTAGCGGGAGTGATGAGCAGTACTTC
TRBJ2-1 TRBD2 TRBV6-5 once CASSSEAGGAYNEQFF TGTGCCAGCAGTTCCGAAGCGGGAGGCGCGTACAATGAGCAGTTCTTC
TRBJ1-2 - TRBV14 - CASSQDPGHGYTF TGTGCCAGCAGCCAAGACCCAGGGCACGGCTACACCTTC
TRBJ1-5 - TRBV19 - CASAQGLDQPQHF TGTGCCAGTGCCCAGGGCTTGGATCAGCCCCAGCATTTT
TRBJ2-5 - TRBV7-2 - CASRGSGSQETQYF TGTGCCAGCCGGGGTAGCGGAAGTCAAGAGACCCAGTACTTC
TRBJ1-2 TRBD1 TRBV19 - CASRPGQGDSNYGYTF TGTGCCAGTAGACCGGGACAGGGGGATTCCAACTATGGCTACACCTTC
TRBJ2-2 - TRBV4-3 - CASSQDTVYTGELFF TGCGCCAGCAGCCAAGATACGGTCTACACCGGGGAGCTGTTTTTT
TRBJ1-5 - TRBV6-4 few CASSAQPGASQPQHF TGTGCCAGCAGTGCACAACCCGGAGCCAGTCAGCCCCAGCATTTT
TRBJ1-1 - TRBV6-5 - CASSYFSGMNTEAFF TGTGCCAGCAGTTACTTTTCAGGGATGAACACTGAAGCTTTCTTT
TRBJ2-5 TRBD2 TRBV11-1 - CASSLNPGGETQYF TGTGCCAGCAGCTTAAACCCGGGGGGAGAGACCCAGTACTTC
TRBJ2-5 - TRBV7-9 - CASSLAGVQETQYF TGTGCCAGCAGCTTAGCCGGGGTGCAAGAGACCCAGTACTTC
TRBJ2-1 - TRBV28 - CASTIDISYNEQFF TGTGCCAGCACCATAGATATCTCCTACAATGAGCAGTTCTTC